The 10 T cell receptor beta chains below come from one sample, sequenced in a study of monozygotic twins with cystic fibrosis listed by TCRdb under 2021. The library was produced with the immunoSEQ multiplex PCR assay. TCRdb took over this immuneACCESS table, retaining in-frame rearrangements with V and J assigned. Such tables are incomplete; in checked studies, under half of the missing clones stem from an unresolved V gene, and the remainder is unexplained. The sample includes about 22,000 clones, with roughly 89% observed a single time. The ten most abundant clones make up over 1% of the sample. Sample: blood. The receptors derive from a woman aged 25-40 years with cystic fibrosis.

This clone was counted only a few times. This chain connects TRBV10-1 to TRBJ2-5, with D uncertain. CDR3 length equals 14 residues. Germline V gene data show CDR1 as WNHNN and CDR2 as SYGVQD (reference sequence). V lost 4 bases, J lost 5 bases, and 14 bases lay in between. CDR3 protein: CASSVIAMGETQYF. The CDR3 DNA reads TGCGCCAGCAGTGTAATTGCGATGGGTGAGACCCAGTACTTC.

The J gene is TRBJ2-3, the V gene TRBV7-9; maybe TRBD1 (5 bases). The V and J ends lost 5 bases and 2 bases respectively, with 17 bases between them. This CDR3 spans 16 amino acids. Germline loops: CDR1 SEHNR, CDR2 FQNEAQ (reference sequence). The CDR3 region is CASSPRTGRHTDTQYF. DNA for the CDR3: TGTGCCAGCAGCCCACGAACAGGTCGTCACACAGATACGCAGTATTTT.

The rearrangement links TRBV10-2 to TRBJ2-2; tentative D call: TRBD1 (5 bases). Trimming stripped 3 bases from V and 7 bases from J, with 12 bases between. The CDR3 extends over 14 amino acids. Per germline, CDR1 WSHSY and CDR2 SAAADI. CDR3 amino acids: CASSDIGAGGELFF. The CDR3 coding sequence is TGCGCCAGCAGTGATATTGGGGCTGGCGGGGAGCTGTTTTTT.

The chain joins TRBV9 to TRBJ2-2; D not resolved. The germline V and J ends were trimmed by 0 bases and 7 bases, with 4 bases remaining between them. The germline V gene has CDR1 SGDLS and CDR2 YYNGEE. The CDR3 has 12 amino acids. The CDR3 reads CASSVAHGELFF. Here the CDR3 DNA reads TGTGCCAGCAGCGTAGCTCACGGGGAGCTGTTTTTT.

In its sample, this clone was seen a few times. The chain combines TRBV30 with TRBJ1-5; D is unresolved. Trimming took 3 bases from V and 12 from J, leaving 15 bases between them. The CDR3 sequence is 12 residues long. From germline, CDR1 is GTSNPN and CDR2 SVGIG (reference sequence). The CDR3 coding sequence is TGTGCCTGGAGCATTGATCCGGAAGTCCAGCATTTT. Translation: CAWSIDPEVQHF.

The chain combines TRBV5-1 with TRBJ2-1; a possible D gene is TRBD2 (6 bases). CDR3 length: 14 residues. V gave up 6 bases and J gave up 5 bases, with 15 bases separating them. Germline CDR1 SGHRS, CDR2 YFSETQ. The CDR3 is CASMYRGSDNEQFF. The CDR3 DNA reads TGCGCCAGCATGTATCGGGGGTCGGACAATGAGCAGTTCTTC. Full variable domain (outside the CDR3, taken from reference TRBV5-1 and TRBJ2-1): KAGVTQTPRYLIKTRGQQVTLSCSPISGHRSVSWYQQTPGQGLQFLFEYFSETQRNKGNFPGRFSGRQFSNSRSEMNVSTLELGDSALYLCASMYRGSDNEQFFGPGTRLTVL.

V is TRBV27 and J is TRBJ2-6; TRBD1 matches 7 bases. V shed 3 bases and J 0 bases; nucleotides not matched to a gene: 5. This CDR3 has 17 amino acids. Germline CDR1 MNHEY, CDR2 SMNVEV (reference sequence). CDR3 region: CASSFTAGGSGANVLTF. The DNA for the CDR3 is TGTGCCAGCAGTTTCACGGCAGGGGGCTCTGGGGCCAACGTCCTGACTTTC.

The V gene is TRBV5-6, the J gene TRBJ2-7; 10 bases map to TRBD1. After removal of 4 bases from V and 3 bases from J, the junction contained 4 bases not matched to a gene. This CDR3 comprises 14 residues. CDR1 SGHDT and CDR2 YYEEEE come from the germline V gene. CDR3 in DNA: TGTGCCAGCAGCGACCGGGACAGGGGCTACGAGCAGTACTTC. This gives the protein CASSDRDRGYEQYF.

The chain combines TRBV28 with TRBJ1-2; D is unclear. This CDR3 comprises 15 residues. Trimming shortened V by 1 base and J by 1 base, and 10 bases separated the two germline ends. The germline gives CDR1 MDHEN, CDR2 SYDVKM. The CDR3 DNA follows: TGTGCCAGCAGTTTATCCGGGTCGATTAACTATGGCTACACCTTC. It codes for CASSLSGSINYGYTF.

The gene calls are TRBV4-3 and TRBJ1-2, with D possibly TRBD1 on 5 matching bases. The length of the CDR3 is 13 residues. The V end lost 9 bases, the J end lost 5 bases, and 16 bases lay between the germline ends. From germline, CDR1 is LGHNA and CDR2 YSLEER. CDR3 coding DNA: TGCGCCAGTGGGTTTGGGGGTCAATATGGCTACACCTTC. Protein: CASGFGGQYGYTF.